Listed here are 19 T cell receptor beta chains from one sample, sequenced in a study of blood T cell repertoires in COVID-19. TCRdb's copy holds only in-frame clones and misses some; the assay was immunoSEQ multiplex PCR. The sample records tens of thousands of clones, 89% being singletons. The material sequenced was peripheral blood. These receptor sequences come from a woman aged 45-60 years with active COVID-19.

The chain joins TRBV3-1 (or the pseudogene TRBV3-2) to TRBJ1-1, with 9 bases lining up with TRBD1. CDR1 and CDR2 from the germline V gene are LGHDT and YNNKEL (reference sequence). This CDR3 contains 16 residues. V lost 4 bases to trimming and J lost 2 bases; unmatched junction nucleotides: 8. Written as DNA, the CDR3 is TGTGCCAGCAGCCGTGGGACAGGGATGTTTAACACTGAAGCTTTCTTT. This codes for CASSRGTGMFNTEAFF.

V is TRBV5-1 and J is TRBJ1-3, with a tentative D call TRBD1 (5 bases). CDR1 SGHRS and CDR2 YFSETQ come from the germline V gene. This CDR3 has 15 amino acids. V shed 0 bases and J shed 0 bases, with 7 bases lying between them. CDR3 sequence: CASSLGTLSGNTIYF. CDR3 nucleotides: TGCGCCAGCAGCTTGGGGACACTCTCTGGAAACACCATATATTTT.

This sequence joins TRBV5-1 and TRBJ2-7, with 11 bases lining up with TRBD1. Germline V gene lookup returns CDR1 SGHRS and CDR2 YFSETQ. The CDR3 sequence is 15 residues long. The V gene end was trimmed by 4 bases and the J gene end by 6 bases; junction bases not matched to a gene: 9. CDR3 protein: CASSNKGQGAGEQYF. The DNA for the CDR3 is TGCGCCAGCAGCAATAAAGGACAGGGGGCTGGCGAGCAGTACTTC.

This chain uses TRBV7-9 with TRBJ1-1, with D possibly matching TRBD1 (6 bases). Trimming took 5 bases from V and 0 from J, leaving 13 bases between them. CDR3 length: 15 residues. Germline V lookup: CDR1 SEHNR, CDR2 FQNEAQ (reference sequence). The CDR3 coding sequence is TGTGCCAGCAGCCGAGGGCAGGGGATGAACACTGAAGCTTTCTTT. It codes for CASSRGQGMNTEAFF. The entire variable domain, with the rest obtained from reference TRBV7-9 and TRBJ1-1, is as follows: DTGVSQNPRHKITKRGQNVTFRCDPISEHNRLYWYRQTLGQGPEFLTYFQNEAQLEKSRLLSDRFSAERPKGSFSTLEIQRTEQGDSAMYLCASSRGQGMNTEAFFGQGTRLTVV.

The chain recombines TRBV19 with TRBJ2-7; the D is unclear. Germline CDR1 LNHDA, CDR2 SQIVND (reference sequence). Trimming removed 11 bases from V and 2 bases from J, with 13 bases in between. The CDR3 is 12 amino acids. The CDR3 loop is CAGARYPYEQYF. For the CDR3, the DNA is TGTGCCGGAGCGAGGTACCCCTACGAGCAGTACTTC.

The chain links TRBV27 to TRBJ1-5, with 12 nucleotides matching TRBD1. This CDR3 is 19 amino acids long. The ends lost 1 base at V and 6 bases at J; junction bases unmatched: 13. Germline V gene sequence: CDR1 MNHEY, CDR2 SMNVEV (reference sequence). The CDR3 loop reads CASSLFSGTGGGEGQPQHF. CDR3 DNA sequence: TGTGCCAGCAGTTTATTTTCCGGGACAGGGGGCGGGGAGGGTCAGCCCCAGCATTTT.

The chain employs TRBV19 and TRBJ2-2; TRBD2 matches 9 bases. This CDR3 is built from 15 residues. CDR1 LNHDA and CDR2 SQIVND come from the germline V gene (reference sequence). Trimming cost V 7 bases and J 3 bases; bases outside gene matches: 6. CDR3 protein: CASIAGGRDTGELFF. In DNA, the CDR3 is TGTGCCAGTATTGCGGGAGGGCGGGACACCGGGGAGCTGTTTTTT.

The J gene is TRBJ2-7, the V gene TRBV30, with a tentative D call TRBD1 (6 bases). The germline V gene encodes CDR1 GTSNPN and CDR2 SVGIG (reference sequence). The CDR3 is 14 residues long. The CDR3 nucleotides read TGTGCTTATGGACCCCTGTGGGGGCGCTACGAGCAGTACTTC. This translates into CAYGPLWGRYEQYF.

This clone was counted between two and nine times. The chain carries TRBV11-2 and TRBJ2-2; D not resolved. This CDR3 has 16 residues. Germline-derived CDR1 and CDR2 are SGHAT and FQNNGV. V lost 5 bases and J lost 0, with 13 bases in between. The CDR3, as DNA: TGTGCCAGCAGCAGAGATGCAGGAACGAACACCGGGGAGCTGTTTTTT. As protein: CASSRDAGTNTGELFF.

The table lists this clone with a count of one. V usage is TRBV7-2 and J usage is TRBJ1-4; 7 positions match TRBD1. The CDR3 runs to 16 residues. Germline CDR1 SGHTA, CDR2 FQGNSA. The V segment lost 1 base and the J segment 1 base; nucleotides outside the gene matches: 3. Here the CDR3 DNA reads TGTGCCAGCAGCTTAGGAGGGGGCAGAACTAATGAAAAACTGTTTTTT. Translated: CASSLGGGRTNEKLFF.

The chain joins TRBV2 to TRBJ2-7; 11 nucleotides align to TRBD1. The CDR3 covers 14 residues. J was trimmed by 4 bases and V by 5 bases; bases with no gene match: 4. From germline, CDR1 is SNHLY and CDR2 FYNNEI. DNA of the CDR3: TGTGCCAGCAGTATGGGGACAGGGGGTTACGAGCAGTACTTC. It is translated as CASSMGTGGYEQYF.

The rearrangement links TRBV30 to TRBJ1-2; TRBD1 might be the D (6 bases). V lost 2 bases and J lost 5, with 9 bases in between. There are 12 residues in the CDR3. Germline lookup yields CDR1 GTSNPN and CDR2 SVGIG (reference sequence). As DNA, the CDR3 is TGTGCCTGGAGTATGAGGGGGTATGGCTACACCTTC. As protein: CAWSMRGYGYTF.

The CDR3, as DNA: TGTGCCAGTAGTCTGGTACGGGACAGGAAGGGCTATGGCTACACCTTC. Its translation is CASSLVRDRKGYGYTF. The chain is built from TRBV19 and TRBJ1-2, with TRBD1 matching over 8 bases. In germline, CDR1 is LNHDA, CDR2 SQIVND (reference sequence). J lost 4 bases, V lost 5 bases, and 12 bases had no gene match. The CDR3 runs 16 residues. Full variable domain (remainder filled in from reference TRBV19 and TRBJ1-2): DGGITQSPKYLFRKEGQNVTLSCEQNLNHDAMYWYRQDPGQGLRLIYYSQIVNDFQKGDIAEGYSVSREKKESFPLTVTSAQKNPTAFYLCASSLVRDRKGYGYTFGSGTRLTVV.

This rearrangement joins TRBV30 to TRBJ2-7; 7 bases agree with TRBD2. The V and J ends lost 5 bases and 3 bases, in that order; junction bases with no gene match: 7. Per germline, CDR1 GTSNPN and CDR2 SVGIG (reference sequence). This CDR3 is built from 13 residues. CDR3 in DNA: TGTGCCTGGGGGGGAGCGGGGTACTACGAGCAGTACTTC. Amino acid sequence: CAWGGAGYYEQYF.

The rearrangement uses TRBV27 and TRBJ1-1; D perhaps matches TRBD1 (6 bases). Trimming pared 0 bases from V and 6 bases from J, leaving 11 bases between. The CDR3 is 14 amino acids. Germline V gives CDR1 MNHEY, CDR2 SMNVEV (reference sequence). The CDR3 region is CASSLSAGASEAFF. CDR3 bases: TGTGCCAGCAGTTTATCGGCAGGGGCCTCTGAAGCTTTCTTT.

The chain carries TRBV7-9 and TRBJ2-3; D perhaps matches TRBD1 (6 bases). Trimming shortened V by 6 bases and J by 2 bases, and 24 bases separated the two germline ends. This CDR3 contains 18 residues. CDR1 SEHNR and CDR2 FQNEAQ come from the germline V gene (reference sequence). The CDR3, as DNA: TGTGCCAGCAGACACACTCGGGACACCAAACCCCACACAGATACGCAGTATTTT. Translated, it gives CASRHTRDTKPHTDTQYF.

This sequence joins TRBV27 and TRBJ2-7, with D unclear. The germline CDR1 and CDR2 sequences are MNHEY and SMNVEV (reference sequence). This CDR3 has 14 amino acids. V dropped 4 bases and J dropped 4 bases, with 14 bases sitting between them. CDR3: CASSSQDLIYEQYF. The DNA for the CDR3 is TGTGCCAGCAGTTCACAAGACTTAATTTACGAGCAGTACTTC.

The chain links TRBV13 to TRBJ1-1, with D tentatively TRBD1 (5 bases). Trimming took 3 bases from V and 5 from J, leaving 10 bases between them. This CDR3 comprises 13 residues. CDR1 is PRHDT and CDR2 is FYEKMQ in the germline V gene (reference sequence). The CDR3 region is CASSLGPRTEAFF. Written as DNA, the CDR3 is TGTGCCAGCAGCTTGGGGCCCAGGACTGAAGCTTTCTTT.

The chain uses TRBV7-6 and TRBJ1-1, with D unclear. There are 13 residues in the CDR3. Germline V gene lookup returns CDR1 SGHVS and CDR2 FNYEAQ. Trimming removed 2 bases from V and 6 bases from J, with 10 bases in between. The CDR3 nucleotides read TGTGCCAGCAGCTTAACTGGCAGGTCTGAAGCTTTCTTT. Translation: CASSLTGRSEAFF.